This TCR beta chain was identified in a study of blood T cell repertoires in COVID-19. Study as a whole: Sites in the United States, Italy and Spain provided acute and convalescent COVID-19 samples. PBMCs, B-cell-depleted T cells, or T cells provided the cDNA or gDNA that made up the material.

Germline V gives CDR1 MGHRA, CDR2 YSYEKL. Trimming removed 2 bases from V and 2 bases from J, with 9 bases in between. There are 14 residues in the CDR3. The protocol was immunoSEQ multiplex PCR, while the TCRdb copy is restricted to in-frame clones and leaves out a portion. The sample contains 120,000 or so clones, about 86% of which appear only once. The source of this sequence is a man of 80 years or more with active or convalescent COVID-19. The sequencing input was peripheral blood. The genes are TRBV4-1 and TRBJ2-5, with D unclear. CDR3 sequence: CASSQNNLQETQYF. Here the CDR3 DNA reads TGCGCCAGCAGCCAAAACAATCTTCAAGAGACCCAGTACTTC.